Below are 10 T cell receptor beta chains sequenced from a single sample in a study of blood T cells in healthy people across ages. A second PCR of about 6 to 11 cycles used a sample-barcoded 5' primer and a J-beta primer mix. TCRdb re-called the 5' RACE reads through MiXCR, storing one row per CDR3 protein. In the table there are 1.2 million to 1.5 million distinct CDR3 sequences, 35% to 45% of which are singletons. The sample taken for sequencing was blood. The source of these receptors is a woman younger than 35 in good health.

CDR3 sequence: CATRWKGRGKYF. Written as DNA, the CDR3 is TGTGCCACTCGATGGAAGGGAAGGGGGAAGTACTTC. The chain uses TRBV28 and TRBJ2-5, with a weak D call TRBD1 (6 bases). Germline V CDR1 and CDR2: MDHEN, SYDVKM. The V gene lost 10 bases and the J gene lost 12 bases, with 21 bases spanning the gap. The CDR3 extends over 12 amino acids.

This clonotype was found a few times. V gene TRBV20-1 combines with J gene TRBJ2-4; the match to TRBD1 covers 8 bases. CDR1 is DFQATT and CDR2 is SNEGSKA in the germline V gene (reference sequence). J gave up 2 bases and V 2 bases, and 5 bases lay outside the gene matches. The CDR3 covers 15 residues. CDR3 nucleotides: TGCAGTGCTAGACCGGACAGGGAGTCCAAAAACATTCAGTACTTC. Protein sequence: CSARPDRESKNIQYF.

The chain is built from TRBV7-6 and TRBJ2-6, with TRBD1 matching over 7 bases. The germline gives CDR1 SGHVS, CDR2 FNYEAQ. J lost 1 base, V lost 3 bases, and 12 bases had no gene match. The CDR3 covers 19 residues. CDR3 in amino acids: CASSFGAGGLRSGANVLTF. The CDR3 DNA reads TGTGCCAGCAGCTTCGGCGCAGGGGGTTTGAGATCTGGGGCCAACGTCCTGACTTTC.

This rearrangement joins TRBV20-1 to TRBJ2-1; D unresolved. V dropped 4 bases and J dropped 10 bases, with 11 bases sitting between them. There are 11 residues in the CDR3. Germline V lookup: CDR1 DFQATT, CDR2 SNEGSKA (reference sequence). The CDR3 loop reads CSATDGKEQFF. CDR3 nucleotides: TGCAGTGCTACGGATGGGAAGGAGCAGTTCTTC.

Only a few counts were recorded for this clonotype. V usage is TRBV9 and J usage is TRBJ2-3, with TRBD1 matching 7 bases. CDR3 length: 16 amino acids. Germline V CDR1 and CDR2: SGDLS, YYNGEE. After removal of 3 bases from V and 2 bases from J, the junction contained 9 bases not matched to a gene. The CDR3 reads CASSAGQALPTDTQYF. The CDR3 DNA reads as TGTGCCAGCAGCGCTGGACAGGCCCTCCCCACAGATACGCAGTATTTT. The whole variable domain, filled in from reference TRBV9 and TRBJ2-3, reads DSGVTQTPKHLITATGQRVTLRCSPRSGDLSVYWYQQSLDQGLQFLIQYYNGEERAKGNILERFSAQQFPDLHSELNLSSLELGDSALYFCASSAGQALPTDTQYFGPGTRLTVL.

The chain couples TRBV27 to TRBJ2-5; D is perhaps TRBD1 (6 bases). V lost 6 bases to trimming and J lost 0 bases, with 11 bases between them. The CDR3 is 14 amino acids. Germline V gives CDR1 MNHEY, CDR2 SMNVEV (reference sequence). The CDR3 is CASSQGMHQETQYF. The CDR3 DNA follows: TGTGCCAGCAGCCAGGGGATGCACCAAGAGACCCAGTACTTC.

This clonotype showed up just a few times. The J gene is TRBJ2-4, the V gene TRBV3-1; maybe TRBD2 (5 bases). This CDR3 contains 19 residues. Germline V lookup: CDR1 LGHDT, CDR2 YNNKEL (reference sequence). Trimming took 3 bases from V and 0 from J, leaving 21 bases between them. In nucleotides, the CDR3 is TGTGCCAGCAGCCACGGGATTCCCTGGGGTACCTTAGCCAAAAACATTCAGTACTTC. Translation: CASSHGIPWGTLAKNIQYF.

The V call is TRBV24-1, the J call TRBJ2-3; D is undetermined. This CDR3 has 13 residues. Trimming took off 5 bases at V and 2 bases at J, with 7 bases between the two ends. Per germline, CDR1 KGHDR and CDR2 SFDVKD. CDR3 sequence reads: CATSVGSTDTQYF. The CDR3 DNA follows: TGTGCCACCAGTGTGGGTTCCACAGATACGCAGTATTTT.

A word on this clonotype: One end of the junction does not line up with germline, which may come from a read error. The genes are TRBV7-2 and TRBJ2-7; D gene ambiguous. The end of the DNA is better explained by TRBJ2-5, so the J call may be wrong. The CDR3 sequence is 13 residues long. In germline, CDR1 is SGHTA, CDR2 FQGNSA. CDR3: CAGSVGRAETQYF. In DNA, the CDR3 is TGTGCCGGCAGCGTGGGAAGGGCTGAGACCCAGTACTTC.

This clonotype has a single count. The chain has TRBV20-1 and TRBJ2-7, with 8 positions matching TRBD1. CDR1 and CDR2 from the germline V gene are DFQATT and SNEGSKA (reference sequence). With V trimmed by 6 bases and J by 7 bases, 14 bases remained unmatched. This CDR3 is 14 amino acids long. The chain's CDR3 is CSARGLANYNEQYF. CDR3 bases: TGCAGTGCCAGGGGGCTAGCTAACTACAATGAGCAGTACTTC.